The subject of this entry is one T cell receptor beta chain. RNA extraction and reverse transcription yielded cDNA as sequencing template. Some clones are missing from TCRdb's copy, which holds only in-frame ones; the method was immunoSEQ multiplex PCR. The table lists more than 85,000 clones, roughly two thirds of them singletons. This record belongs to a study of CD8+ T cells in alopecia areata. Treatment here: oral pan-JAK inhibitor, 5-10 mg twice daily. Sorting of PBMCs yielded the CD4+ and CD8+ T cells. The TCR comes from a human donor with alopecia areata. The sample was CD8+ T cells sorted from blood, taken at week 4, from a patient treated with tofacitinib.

CDR3 DNA: TGTGCCAGCAGCGAACAGGGAGCTGGCTACACCTTC. Protein product: CASSEQGAGYTF. V gene TRBV5-6 combines with J gene TRBJ1-2, with a weak D call TRBD1 (6 bases). V gave up 4 bases and J gave up 7 bases, with 11 bases separating them. Per germline, CDR1 SGHDT and CDR2 YYEEEE. CDR3 size: 12 residues.